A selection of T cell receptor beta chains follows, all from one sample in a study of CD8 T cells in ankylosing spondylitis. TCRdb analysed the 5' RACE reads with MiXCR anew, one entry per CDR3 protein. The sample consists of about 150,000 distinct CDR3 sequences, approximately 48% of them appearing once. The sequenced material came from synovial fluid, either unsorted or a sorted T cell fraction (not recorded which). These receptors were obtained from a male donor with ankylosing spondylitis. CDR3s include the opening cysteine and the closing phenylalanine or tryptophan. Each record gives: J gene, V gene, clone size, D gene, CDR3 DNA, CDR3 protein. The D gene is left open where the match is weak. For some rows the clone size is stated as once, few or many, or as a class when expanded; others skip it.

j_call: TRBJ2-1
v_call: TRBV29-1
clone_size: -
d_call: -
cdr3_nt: TGCAGCGTTGAGAAGACTATCTCCTACAATGAGCAGTTCTTC
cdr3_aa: CSVEKTISYNEQFF

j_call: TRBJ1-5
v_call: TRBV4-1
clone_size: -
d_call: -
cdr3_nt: TGCGCCAGCAGCTTTCGCCCGGGGCCCTATAGCAATCAGCCCCAGCATTTT
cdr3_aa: CASSFRPGPYSNQPQHF

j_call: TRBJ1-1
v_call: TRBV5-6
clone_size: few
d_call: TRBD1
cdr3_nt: TGTGCCAGCATCTCCCCCCGGACAGGTGAAGCTTTCTTT
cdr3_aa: CASISPRTGEAFF

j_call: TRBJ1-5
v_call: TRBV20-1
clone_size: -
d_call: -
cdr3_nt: TGCAGTGCTAGAGATAGGCCCGGCCCTTATAGCAATCAGCCCCAGCATTTT
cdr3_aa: CSARDRPGPYSNQPQHF

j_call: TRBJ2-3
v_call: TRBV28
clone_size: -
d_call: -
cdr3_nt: TGTGCCAGCAGCTGGGACGCCTCTAGCACAGATACGCAGTATTTT
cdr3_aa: CASSWDASSTDTQYF

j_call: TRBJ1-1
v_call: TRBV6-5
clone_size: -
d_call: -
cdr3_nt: TGTGCCAGCAGTTCCTTTCGGGTATCTGAAGCTTTCTTT
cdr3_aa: CASSSFRVSEAFF

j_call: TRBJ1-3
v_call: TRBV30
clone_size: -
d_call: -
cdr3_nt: TGTGCCTGGAGTGTTAAGGTCCGACGGGGCCTCTCTGGAAACACCATATATTTT
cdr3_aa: CAWSVKVRRGLSGNTIYF

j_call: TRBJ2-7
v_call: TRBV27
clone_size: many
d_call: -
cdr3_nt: TGTGCCAGCAGTCCGCGGACAGCCCTCGAGCAGTACTTC
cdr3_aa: CASSPRTALEQYF

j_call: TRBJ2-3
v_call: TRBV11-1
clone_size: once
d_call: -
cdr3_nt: TGTGCCAGCAGCCCATGGACAGCAGATACGCAGTATTTT
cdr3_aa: CASSPWTADTQYF

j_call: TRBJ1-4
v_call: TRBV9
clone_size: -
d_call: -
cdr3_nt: TGTGCCAGCAGCGCGACAGGCCTTAATGAAAAACTGTTTTTT
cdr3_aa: CASSATGLNEKLFF

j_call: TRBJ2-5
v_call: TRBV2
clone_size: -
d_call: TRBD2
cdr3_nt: TGTGCCAGCAGGGCCTGGACTAGGATTAGGCCCCAGTACTTC
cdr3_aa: CASRAWTRIRPQYF

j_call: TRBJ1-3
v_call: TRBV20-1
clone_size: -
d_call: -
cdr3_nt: TGCAGTGCTAGTGCCCTAATGGGACCGGCAGCTGGAAACACCATATATTTT
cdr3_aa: CSASALMGPAAGNTIYF

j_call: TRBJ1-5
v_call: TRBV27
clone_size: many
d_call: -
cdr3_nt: TGTGCCAGCAGTTTCGGCGTCAATCAGCCCCAGCATTTT
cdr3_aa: CASSFGVNQPQHF

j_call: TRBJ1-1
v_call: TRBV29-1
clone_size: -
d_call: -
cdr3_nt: TGCAGCGTTGGCCGGGAGAACACTGAAGCTTTCTTT
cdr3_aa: CSVGRENTEAFF

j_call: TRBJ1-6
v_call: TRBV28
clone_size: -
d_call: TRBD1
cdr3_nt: TGTGCCAGCAGTTCCGGACAGGGGAGCTCCTATAATTCACCCCTCCACTTT
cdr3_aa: CASSSGQGSSYNSPLHF

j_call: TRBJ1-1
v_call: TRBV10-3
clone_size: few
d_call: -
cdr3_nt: TGTGCCATCAGTGGCGACATGACCCCTGAAGCTTTCTTT
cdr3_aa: CAISGDMTPEAFF

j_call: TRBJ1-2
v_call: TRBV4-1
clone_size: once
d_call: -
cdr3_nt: TGCGCCAGCAGCCAAGAGGGCGGGGGCTATGGCTACACCTTC
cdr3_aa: CASSQEGGGYGYTF

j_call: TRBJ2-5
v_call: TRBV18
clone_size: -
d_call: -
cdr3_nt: TGTGCCAGCCAGGACAGTCCCCAAGAGACCCAGTACTTC
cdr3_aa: CASQDSPQETQYF

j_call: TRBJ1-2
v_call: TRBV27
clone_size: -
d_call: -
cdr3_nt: TGTGCCAGCAGTTTACACCCTAGACAGCATTTCTATGGCTACACCTTC
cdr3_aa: CASSLHPRQHFYGYTF

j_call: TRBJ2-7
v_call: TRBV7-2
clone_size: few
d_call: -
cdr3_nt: TGTGCCAGCAGCTTATTACGGCAGGCGGGCGAGCAGTACTTC
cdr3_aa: CASSLLRQAGEQYF

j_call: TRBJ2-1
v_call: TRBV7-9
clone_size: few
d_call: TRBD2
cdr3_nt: TGTGCCAGCAGCTTAGCGCCTAGCGGGATGTTCTACAATGAGCAGTTCTTC
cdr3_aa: CASSLAPSGMFYNEQFF

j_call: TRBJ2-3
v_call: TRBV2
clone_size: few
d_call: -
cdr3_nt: TGTGCCAGCACCCTCATTCCACCAGATGGAGATACGCAGTATTTT
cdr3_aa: CASTLIPPDGDTQYF

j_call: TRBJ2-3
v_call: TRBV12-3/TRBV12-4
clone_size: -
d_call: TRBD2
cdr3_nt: TGTGCCAGCAGTAATGGACTAGCGGGATACGCAGATACGCAGTATTTT
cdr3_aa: CASSNGLAGYADTQYF

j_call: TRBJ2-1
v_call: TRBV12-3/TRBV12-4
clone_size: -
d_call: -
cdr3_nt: TGTGCCAGCAGTTTATACAGTGACTCCTACAATGAGCAGTTCTTC
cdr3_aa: CASSLYSDSYNEQFF

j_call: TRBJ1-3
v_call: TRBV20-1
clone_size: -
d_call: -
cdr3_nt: TGCAGTGCTAGAGATTGGACACAGGCTGGAAACACCATATATTTT
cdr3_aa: CSARDWTQAGNTIYF

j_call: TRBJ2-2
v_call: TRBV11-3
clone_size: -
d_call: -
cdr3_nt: TGTGCCAGCAGCCGGGACCCTAACACCGGGGAGCTGTTTTTT
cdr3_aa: CASSRDPNTGELFF

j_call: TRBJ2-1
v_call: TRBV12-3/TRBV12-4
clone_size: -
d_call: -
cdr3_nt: TGTGCCAGCGCCCCTTGGAGGGGTTCCTACAATGAGCAGTTCTTC
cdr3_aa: CASAPWRGSYNEQFF

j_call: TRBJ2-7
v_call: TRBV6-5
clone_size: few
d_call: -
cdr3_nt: TGTGCCAGCAGTTATCCCTATCGGGGGGCAAGACTACACGAGCAGTACTTC
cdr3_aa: CASSYPYRGARLHEQYF

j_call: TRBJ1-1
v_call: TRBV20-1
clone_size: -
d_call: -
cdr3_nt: TGCAGTGCTAGACGAGCGGGGGCGCGGGGCACTGAAGCTTTCTTT
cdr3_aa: CSARRAGARGTEAFF

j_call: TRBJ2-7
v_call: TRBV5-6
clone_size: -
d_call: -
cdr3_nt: TGTGCCAGCAGCTCTATGGTGGGGACCCCAAGCTCCTACGAGCAGTACTTC
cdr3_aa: CASSSMVGTPSSYEQYF